The next 26 T cell receptor beta chains were all read from a single sample in a study of cytomegalovirus exposure and HLA in healthy donors. The study ran its PCR with 60 Vbeta and 13 Jbeta primers. Assay: immunoSEQ multiplex PCR; the TCRdb copy retains only in-frame clones and omits some. This sample has more than 110,000 clones; more than 70% occur once, and the top ten carry around 2.5%. The sample comprised PBMCs. Every receptor here comes from a man between 50 and 59 years old in good health and CMV-seronegative.

This clone was counted a few times. The V call is TRBV28, the J call TRBJ1-2; 7 bases align to TRBD1. Trimming cost V 3 bases and J 2 bases; bases outside gene matches: 9. Germline assignment: CDR1 MDHEN and CDR2 SYDVKM. This CDR3 has 16 residues. CDR3: CASSFIGQGGNYGYTF. The CDR3 DNA is TGTGCCAGCAGTTTTATAGGGCAGGGGGGAAACTATGGCTACACCTTC.

The chain uses TRBV25-1 and TRBJ2-7; the D is unclear. This CDR3 contains 13 residues. Germline assignment: CDR1 MGHDK and CDR2 SYGVNS. V was clipped by 1 base and J by 5 bases, with 9 bases between them. The CDR3 DNA reads TGTGCCAGCAGTGAATCGGTACGCGACGAGCAGTACTTC. This sequence encodes CASSESVRDEQYF.

The rearrangement links TRBV7-2 to TRBJ2-7; 10 positions match TRBD2. This CDR3 has 18 residues. Germline V gives CDR1 SGHTA, CDR2 FQGNSA. With V trimmed by 1 base and J by 2 bases, 11 bases remained unmatched. The CDR3 protein is CASSLGMPSGSDAYEQYF. DNA of the CDR3: TGTGCCAGCAGCTTAGGTATGCCTAGCGGGAGTGACGCCTACGAGCAGTACTTC.

V usage is TRBV4-1 and J usage is TRBJ2-3; D gene ambiguous. V was pared by 3 bases and J by 3 bases, with 7 bases between. The CDR3 consists of 13 residues. The germline V gene encodes CDR1 MGHRA and CDR2 YSYEKL. The CDR3 here is CASSHRGTDTQYF. CDR3 bases: TGCGCCAGCAGCCACCGAGGTACAGATACGCAGTATTTT.

V and J are TRBV25-1 and TRBJ1-1, with 7 bases matching TRBD1. CDR1 MGHDK and CDR2 SYGVNS come from the germline V gene. There are 15 residues in the CDR3. The ends lost 4 bases at V and 4 bases at J; junction bases unmatched: 9. CDR3 loop: CASSAPGTATTEAFF. The CDR3 DNA sequence: TGTGCCAGCAGTGCTCCCGGGACAGCGACCACTGAAGCTTTCTTT.

CDR3 sequence (DNA): TGTGCCAGCGCCTTAGGGAGACTAGCGGAACAAGAGACCCAGTACTTC. Encoded protein: CASALGRLAEQETQYF. The V and J genes are TRBV7-2 and TRBJ2-5; 9 bases agree with TRBD2. V gave up 8 bases and J gave up 2 bases; unmatched junction bases: 12. The CDR3 covers 16 residues. CDR1 is SGHTA and CDR2 is FQGNSA in the germline V gene.

The chain has TRBV7-9 and TRBJ2-1; possibly TRBD2 for D (5 bases). Germline V lookup: CDR1 SEHNR, CDR2 FQNEAQ (reference sequence). This CDR3 has 14 amino acids. The V and J ends lost 1 base and 7 bases respectively, with 11 bases between them. The chain's CDR3 is CASSLEGQRNEQFF. In DNA form, the CDR3 reads TGTGCCAGCAGCTTAGAGGGTCAGCGGAATGAGCAGTTCTTC.

The rearrangement links TRBV9 to TRBJ1-5; D is unresolved. Germline V gives CDR1 SGDLS, CDR2 YYNGEE. The length of the CDR3 is 13 residues. The V gene lost 3 bases and the J gene lost 4 bases, with 8 bases spanning the gap. CDR3 sequence (DNA): TGTGCCAGCAGCGGACACCCTAATCAGCCCCAGCATTTT. This gives the protein CASSGHPNQPQHF. The full variable domain, completed using reference TRBV9 and TRBJ1-5, is DSGVTQTPKHLITATGQRVTLRCSPRSGDLSVYWYQQSLDQGLQFLIQYYNGEERAKGNILERFSAQQFPDLHSELNLSSLELGDSALYFCASSGHPNQPQHFGDGTRLSIL.

Note on this clone: Sequence at one end of the junction differs from germline and may be a read error. The chain carries TRBV5-1 and TRBJ2-1; 8 bases align to TRBD2. CDR3 length equals 15 residues. Germline CDR1 reads SGHRS; CDR2 reads YFSETQ. The CDR3 nucleotides are TGCGCCAGCAGCTTGGTTAGCGGGACTTACAGTGAGCAGTTCTTC. It translates to CASSLVSGTYSEQFF. Drawing the rest from reference TRBV5-1 and TRBJ2-1, the complete variable domain is KAGVTQTPRYLIKTRGQQVTLSCSPISGHRSVSWYQQTPGQGLQFLFEYFSETQRNKGNFPGRFSGRQFSNSRSEMNVSTLELGDSALYLCASSLVSGTYSEQFFGPGTRLTVL.

In this sample, this clone turned up a few times. This chain links TRBV6-1 with TRBJ1-4, with 9 bases aligning to TRBD1. Germline V CDR1 and CDR2: MNHNS, SASEGT. Trimming removed 3 bases from V and 7 bases from J; junction bases left unmatched: 6. The CDR3 is made up of 15 amino acids. The CDR3 DNA follows: TGTGCCAGCAGTGATGAACAGGGGGCGCGTGAAAAACTGTTTTTT. Its translation is CASSDEQGAREKLFF.

A single count supports this clone. The chain links TRBV6-4 to TRBJ2-5; 9 bases line up with TRBD2. The ends lost 4 bases at V and 4 bases at J; junction bases unmatched: 1. The CDR3 length is 13 residues. The germline V gene has CDR1 MRHNA and CDR2 SNTAGT. CDR3 amino acids: CASSASGVETQYF. CDR3 DNA sequence: TGTGCCAGCAGTGCTAGCGGGGTAGAGACCCAGTACTTC.

This chain connects TRBV6-1 to TRBJ2-2, with TRBD1 matching over 7 bases. Losses at the gene ends were 5 bases for V and 1 base for J; bases not matched to a gene: 4. Germline lookup yields CDR1 MNHNS and CDR2 SASEGT. The CDR3 consists of 15 residues. CDR3 coding DNA: TGTGCCAGCAGTAGAAGGACAGGGAACACCGGGGAGCTGTTTTTT. Translating it yields CASSRRTGNTGELFF.

This clone was seen once. This chain uses TRBV2 with TRBJ2-7; tentatively, D is TRBD2 (6 bases). V was clipped by 1 base and J by 2 bases, with 12 bases between them. The CDR3 consists of 15 residues. The germline CDR1 and CDR2 sequences are SNHLY and FYNNEI. In DNA form, the CDR3 reads TGTGCCAGCAGTGAAGGGGCGGGGCCCACCTACGAGCAGTACTTC. Translated, it gives CASSEGAGPTYEQYF.

The chain combines TRBV2 with TRBJ1-4, with D tentatively TRBD1 (5 bases). V lost 4 bases and J 2 bases, leaving 17 bases between the germline ends. This CDR3 is 17 amino acids long. In germline, CDR1 is SNHLY, CDR2 FYNNEI. CDR3 sequence reads: CASSGDSPAATNEKLFF. In DNA, the CDR3 is TGTGCCAGCAGTGGGGACTCACCCGCGGCGACTAATGAAAAACTGTTTTTT.

V is TRBV6-1 and J is TRBJ1-2, with D maybe TRBD1 (6 bases). Per the germline V gene, CDR1 is MNHNS and CDR2 is SASEGT. With 4 bases removed from V and 4 bases from J, the gap between germline ends came to 16 bases. The CDR3 consists of 15 residues. The CDR3 DNA sequence: TGTGCCAGCAGTGCACTAACGACAGGAATCTATGGCTACACCTTC. Protein: CASSALTTGIYGYTF.

Only one count was recorded for this clone. The rearrangement joins TRBV11-2 to TRBJ2-4; weak D call: TRBD1 (6 bases). The CDR3 sequence is 14 residues long. With 5 bases removed from V and 8 bases from J, the gap between germline ends came to 16 bases. The V gene's germline CDR1 is SGHAT and CDR2 FQNNGV. The CDR3 coding sequence is TGTGCCAGCAGCCCACCAGGGGCGAAAGACATTCAGTACTTC. Translating gives CASSPPGAKDIQYF.

DNA of the CDR3: TGTGCCAGCAGCTTGAGCGGGGGGTCCTACGAGCAGTACTTC. It codes for CASSLSGGSYEQYF. The J gene is TRBJ2-7, the V gene TRBV5-4; 9 bases are shared with TRBD2. Germline V lookup: CDR1 SGHNT, CDR2 YYREEE (reference sequence). The CDR3 spans 14 residues. J lost 1 base, V lost 1 base, and 0 bases had no gene match.

The chain couples TRBV19 to TRBJ2-3, with 8 bases fitting TRBD2. CDR1 LNHDA and CDR2 SQIVND come from the germline V gene (reference sequence). With V trimmed by 5 bases and J by 1 base, 8 bases remained unmatched. The CDR3 has 16 residues. The CDR3 coding sequence is TGTGCCAGTAGTTCGCCATGGCGGGGGGGCACAGATACGCAGTATTTT. Translated, it gives CASSSPWRGGTDTQYF. The variable domain in full, completed from reference TRBV19 and TRBJ2-3, reads DGGITQSPKYLFRKEGQNVTLSCEQNLNHDAMYWYRQDPGQGLRLIYYSQIVNDFQKGDIAEGYSVSREKKESFPLTVTSAQKNPTAFYLCASSSPWRGGTDTQYFGPGTRLTVL.

This clone was seen more than once but under ten times. The gene calls are TRBV5-4 and TRBJ1-1; 7 bases are shared with TRBD1. The CDR3 sequence is 15 residues long. CDR1 and CDR2 (germline): SGHNT, YYREEE (reference sequence). V shed 2 bases, J shed 0 bases, and the junction held 4 bases outside the gene matches. The CDR3 nucleotides are TGTGCCAGCAGCTTAGGACAGGATCTGAACACTGAAGCTTTCTTT. Translating gives CASSLGQDLNTEAFF.

Here the CDR3 reads CASRRGGKGEKLFF. The DNA of the CDR3 is TGTGCCAGTCGTCGGGGAGGGAAGGGAGAAAAACTGTTTTTT. This chain connects TRBV19 to TRBJ1-4; D uncertain. The germline CDR1 and CDR2 sequences are LNHDA and SQIVND (reference sequence). There are 14 residues in the CDR3. V dropped 8 bases and J dropped 8 bases, with 18 bases sitting between them.

V gene TRBV19 combines with J gene TRBJ1-1, with 7 nucleotides matching TRBD1. CDR3 length: 17 amino acids. V gave up 5 bases and J gave up 3 bases; unmatched junction bases: 15. Germline V gives CDR1 LNHDA, CDR2 SQIVND (reference sequence). This CDR3 reads CASSPLPGQTMHTEAFF. CDR3 sequence (DNA): TGTGCCAGTAGTCCTCTGCCGGGACAGACAATGCACACTGAAGCTTTCTTT.

This CDR3 reads CASSPQDSYEQYF. DNA for the CDR3: TGTGCCAGCAGCCCCCAGGACAGCTACGAGCAGTACTTC. The chain has TRBV7-2 and TRBJ2-7; the D gene is possibly TRBD1 (6 bases). CDR3 length: 13 residues. V was cut by 5 bases and J by 3 bases, with 11 bases left in between. Germline CDR1 is SGHTA and CDR2 is FQGNSA.

This sequence joins TRBV30 and TRBJ2-7; perhaps TRBD1 as D (6 bases). V lost 0 bases and J 5 bases, leaving 14 bases between the germline ends. There are 14 residues in the CDR3. Germline CDR1 GTSNPN, CDR2 SVGIG (reference sequence). The CDR3 DNA reads TGTGCCTGGAGTGTACTAGGGGGTGTCCACGAGCAGTACTTC. This translates into CAWSVLGGVHEQYF.

The V gene is TRBV6-1, the J gene TRBJ2-1; 15 bases are a match to TRBD2. Germline V gene sequence: CDR1 MNHNS, CDR2 SASEGT. V was pared by 4 bases and J by 8 bases, with 12 bases of the junction left unmatched. There are 18 residues in the CDR3. The CDR3 DNA sequence: TGTGCCAGCAGTGTCCAGACAGGACTAGCGGGAGGGGTCGATGAGCAGTTCTTC. This codes for CASSVQTGLAGGVDEQFF.

This clone was detected only a few times. The CDR3 DNA follows: TGCGCCAGCAGCCAAGATCAGGGGCTTAGCACTGAAGCTTTCTTT. Residues: CASSQDQGLSTEAFF. The chain couples TRBV4-1 to TRBJ1-1; possible D gene TRBD1, 6 bases. The germline V gene encodes CDR1 MGHRA and CDR2 YSYEKL. V lost 0 bases and J lost 4, with 12 bases in between. CDR3 length equals 15 residues.

The rearrangement joins TRBV6-5 to TRBJ2-7; 9 nucleotides agree with TRBD2. Germline V gives CDR1 MNHEY, CDR2 SVGAGI. CDR3 length: 14 amino acids. V shed 5 bases and J 7 bases; nucleotides not matched to a gene: 9. The CDR3 is CASSLAGLSTEQYF. The CDR3 coding sequence is TGTGCCAGCAGTCTAGCGGGATTATCGACAGAGCAGTACTTC.